The 6 T cell receptor beta chains below come from one sample, sequenced in a study of blood T cell repertoires in COVID-19. Only in-frame clones appear in the TCRdb table, and some are missing; sequencing was by immunoSEQ multiplex PCR. The repertoire includes 55,000 to 75,000 clones, about nine tenths of them detected once, and roughly 3% sits in the top ten. Sequencing input: peripheral blood. These receptors all stem from a man aged 45-60 years with active COVID-19.

CDR3 protein: CASSLSGWGDTQYF. The CDR3 DNA is TGCGCCAGCAGCTTGAGCGGCTGGGGAGATACGCAGTATTTT. The V gene is TRBV5-1, the J gene TRBJ2-3; possibly TRBD2 for D (5 bases). The CDR3 has 14 amino acids. Deletions cut 1 base from V and 5 bases from J, with 11 bases between. Germline CDR1 and CDR2: SGHRS and YFSETQ. The variable domain in full, with the rest retrieved from reference TRBV5-1 and TRBJ2-3, is KAGVTQTPRYLIKTRGQQVTLSCSPISGHRSVSWYQQTPGQGLQFLFEYFSETQRNKGNFPGRFSGRQFSNSRSEMNVSTLELGDSALYLCASSLSGWGDTQYFGPGTRLTVL.

The V gene is TRBV7-9, the J gene TRBJ2-7; 8 nucleotides match TRBD1. The V segment lost 5 bases and the J segment 5 bases; nucleotides outside the gene matches: 8. The CDR3 is 14 amino acids. Germline assignment: CDR1 SEHNR and CDR2 FQNEAQ (reference sequence). The DNA of the CDR3 is TGTGCCAGCAGCCGGCAGGCAGGGGGCGACGAGCAGTACTTC. Translated: CASSRQAGGDEQYF. The whole variable domain, remainder taken from reference TRBV7-9 and TRBJ2-7, is DTGVSQNPRHKITKRGQNVTFRCDPISEHNRLYWYRQTLGQGPEFLTYFQNEAQLEKSRLLSDRFSAERPKGSFSTLEIQRTEQGDSAMYLCASSRQAGGDEQYFGPGTRLTVT.

The chain employs TRBV3-1 (or the pseudogene TRBV3-2) and TRBJ1-6; TRBD1 might be the D (6 bases). The CDR3 runs to 14 residues. The germline V gene encodes CDR1 LGHDT and CDR2 YNNKEL (reference sequence). V was shortened by 1 base and J by 9 bases, with 10 bases between the two germline ends. CDR3 in DNA: TGTGCCAGCAGCCAAGTCAGCAGGGGTTCACCCCTCCACTTT. Residues: CASSQVSRGSPLHF.

V gene TRBV9 combines with J gene TRBJ1-6; D unclear. The CDR3 has 15 residues. V gave up 0 bases and J gave up 6 bases, with 10 bases separating them. Looked up from germline, CDR1 is SGDLS and CDR2 is YYNGEE. The DNA for the CDR3 is TGTGCCAGCAGCGTAGTGCCGACGGGTAATTCACCCCTCCACTTT. Residues: CASSVVPTGNSPLHF.

The chain is built from TRBV12-3 or TRBV12-4 and TRBJ2-7; D unresolved. Trimming removed 4 bases from V and 3 bases from J, with 4 bases in between. This CDR3 has 11 residues. The chain's CDR3 is CASSSLYEQYF. Here the CDR3 DNA reads TGTGCCAGCAGTTCCCTCTACGAGCAGTACTTC.

This rearrangement joins TRBV7-7 to TRBJ2-2; TRBD2 aligns across 7 bases. Germline CDR1 SSHAT, CDR2 FNYEAQ (reference sequence). The CDR3 runs to 17 residues. The ends lost 6 bases at V and 1 base at J; junction bases unmatched: 11. The CDR3 spells CASSTTEAGENTGELFF. The CDR3 nucleotides read TGTGCCAGCAGTACTACTGAGGCGGGAGAGAACACCGGGGAGCTGTTTTTT.